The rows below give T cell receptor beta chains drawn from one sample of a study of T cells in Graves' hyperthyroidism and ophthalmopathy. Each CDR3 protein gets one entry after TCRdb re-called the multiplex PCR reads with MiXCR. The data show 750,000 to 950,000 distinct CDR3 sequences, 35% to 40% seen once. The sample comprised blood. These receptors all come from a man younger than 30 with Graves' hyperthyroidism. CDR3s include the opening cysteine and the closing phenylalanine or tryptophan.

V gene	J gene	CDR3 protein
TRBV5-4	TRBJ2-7	CASSLGGQGLDEQYF
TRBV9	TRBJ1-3	CASSVAASSGNTIYF
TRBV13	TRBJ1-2	CASSSRVDGYTF
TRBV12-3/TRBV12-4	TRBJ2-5	CASSYSLAGDQETQYF
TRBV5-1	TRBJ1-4	CASSLDFGVRVTEKLFF
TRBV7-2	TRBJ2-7	CASMLTSGSREQYF
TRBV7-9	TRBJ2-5	CASSQALLAGGQETQYF
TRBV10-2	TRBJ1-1	CASCRQGWTEAFF
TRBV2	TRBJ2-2	CASRETGYTGELFF
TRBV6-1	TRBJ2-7	CASSLQRGSSYEQYF
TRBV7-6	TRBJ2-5	CASSSAGGGETQYF
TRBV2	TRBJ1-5	CASSELASGPLQPQHF
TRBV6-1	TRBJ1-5	CASSEVNSNQPQHF
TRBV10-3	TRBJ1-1	CAIRRDGTYEAFF
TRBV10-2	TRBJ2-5	CASGKTTETQYF
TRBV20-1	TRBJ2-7	CSARDTGGVVEQYF
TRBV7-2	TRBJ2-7	CASSYRAFYEQYF
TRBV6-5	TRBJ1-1	CASSETFRGSTFF
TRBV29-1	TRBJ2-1	CSVATSGFWGEQFF
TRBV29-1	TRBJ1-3	CSVEDPPGRLNTIYF
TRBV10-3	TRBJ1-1	CAISEWWVRSAEAFF
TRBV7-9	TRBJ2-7	CASSLGHLSYEQYF
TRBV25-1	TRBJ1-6	CASSAPIGGSTKAPLHF
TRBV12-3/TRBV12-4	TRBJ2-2	CASSSNRGSGELFF